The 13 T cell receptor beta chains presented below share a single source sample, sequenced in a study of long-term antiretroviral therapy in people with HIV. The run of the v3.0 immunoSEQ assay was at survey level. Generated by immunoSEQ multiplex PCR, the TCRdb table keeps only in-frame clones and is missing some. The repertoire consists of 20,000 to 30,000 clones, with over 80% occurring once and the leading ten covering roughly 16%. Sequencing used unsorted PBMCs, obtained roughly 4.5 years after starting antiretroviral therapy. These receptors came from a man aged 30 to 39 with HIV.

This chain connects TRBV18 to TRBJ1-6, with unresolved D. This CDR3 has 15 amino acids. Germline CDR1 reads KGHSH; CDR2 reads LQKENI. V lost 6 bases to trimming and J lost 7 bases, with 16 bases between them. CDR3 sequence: CASSLLGRQNSPLHF. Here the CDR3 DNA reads TGTGCCAGCTCCCTACTGGGCAGGCAGAATTCACCCCTCCACTTT.

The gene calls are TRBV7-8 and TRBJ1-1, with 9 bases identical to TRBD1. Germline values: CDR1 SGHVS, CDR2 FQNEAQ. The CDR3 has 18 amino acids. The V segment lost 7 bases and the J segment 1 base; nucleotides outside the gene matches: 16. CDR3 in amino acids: CASTLFGRTGETNTEAFF. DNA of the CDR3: TGTGCCAGCACCCTTTTTGGCCGGACAGGGGAGACGAACACTGAAGCTTTCTTT.

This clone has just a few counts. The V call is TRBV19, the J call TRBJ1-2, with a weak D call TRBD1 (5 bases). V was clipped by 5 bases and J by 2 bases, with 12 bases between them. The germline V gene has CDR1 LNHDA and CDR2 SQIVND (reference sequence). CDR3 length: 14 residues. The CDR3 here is CASSLGGENYGYTF. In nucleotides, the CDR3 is TGTGCCAGTAGTCTGGGGGGTGAAAACTATGGCTACACCTTC. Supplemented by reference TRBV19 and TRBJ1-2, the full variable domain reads DGGITQSPKYLFRKEGQNVTLSCEQNLNHDAMYWYRQDPGQGLRLIYYSQIVNDFQKGDIAEGYSVSREKKESFPLTVTSAQKNPTAFYLCASSLGGENYGYTFGSGTRLTVV.

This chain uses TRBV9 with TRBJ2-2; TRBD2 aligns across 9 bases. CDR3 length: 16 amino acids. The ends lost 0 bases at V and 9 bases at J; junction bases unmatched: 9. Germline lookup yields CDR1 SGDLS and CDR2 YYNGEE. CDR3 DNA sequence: TGTGCCAGCAGCGTAGACGGCGGGGGGGCCATCCGGGAGCTGTTTTTT. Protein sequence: CASSVDGGGAIRELFF.

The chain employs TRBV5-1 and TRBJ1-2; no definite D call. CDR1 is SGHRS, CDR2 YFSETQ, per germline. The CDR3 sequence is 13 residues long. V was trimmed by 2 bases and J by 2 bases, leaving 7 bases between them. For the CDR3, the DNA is TGCGCCAGCAGCTTCACAGAAAACTATGGCTACACCTTC. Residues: CASSFTENYGYTF.

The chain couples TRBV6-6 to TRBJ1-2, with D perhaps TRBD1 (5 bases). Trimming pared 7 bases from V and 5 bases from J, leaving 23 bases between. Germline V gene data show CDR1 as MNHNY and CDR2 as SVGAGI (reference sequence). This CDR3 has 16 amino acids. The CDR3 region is CASNQIPRGTGYGYTF. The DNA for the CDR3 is TGTGCCAGCAATCAAATACCCCGAGGGACGGGGTATGGCTACACCTTC.

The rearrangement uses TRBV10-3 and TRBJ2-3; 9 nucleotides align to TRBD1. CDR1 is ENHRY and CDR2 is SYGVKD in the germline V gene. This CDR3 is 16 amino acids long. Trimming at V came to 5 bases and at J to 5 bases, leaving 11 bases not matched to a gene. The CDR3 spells CAISPAGQGFGDTQYF. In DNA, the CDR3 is TGTGCCATCAGTCCAGCCGGACAGGGGTTCGGAGATACGCAGTATTTT.

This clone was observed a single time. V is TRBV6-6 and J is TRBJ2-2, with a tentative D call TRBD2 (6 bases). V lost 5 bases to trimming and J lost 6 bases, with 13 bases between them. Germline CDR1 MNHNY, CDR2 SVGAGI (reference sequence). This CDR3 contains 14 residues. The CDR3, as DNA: TGTGCCAGCAGTCCCGGTTGGGGGGCCGGGGAGCTGTTTTTT. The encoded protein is CASSPGWGAGELFF.

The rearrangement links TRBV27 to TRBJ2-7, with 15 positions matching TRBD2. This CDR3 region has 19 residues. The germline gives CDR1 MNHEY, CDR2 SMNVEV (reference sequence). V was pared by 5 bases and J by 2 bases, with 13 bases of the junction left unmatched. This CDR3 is CASSTLGTSGGTNPYEQYF. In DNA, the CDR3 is TGTGCCAGCAGTACACTCGGGACTAGCGGGGGGACTAACCCCTACGAGCAGTACTTC.

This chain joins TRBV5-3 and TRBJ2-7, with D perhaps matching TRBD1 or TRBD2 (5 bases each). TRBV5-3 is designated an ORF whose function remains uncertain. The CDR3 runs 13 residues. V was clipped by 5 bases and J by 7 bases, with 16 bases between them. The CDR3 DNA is TGTGCCAGAAGTACGGAGTGTGAGGGGGAGCAGTACTTC. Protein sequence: CARSTECEGEQYF.

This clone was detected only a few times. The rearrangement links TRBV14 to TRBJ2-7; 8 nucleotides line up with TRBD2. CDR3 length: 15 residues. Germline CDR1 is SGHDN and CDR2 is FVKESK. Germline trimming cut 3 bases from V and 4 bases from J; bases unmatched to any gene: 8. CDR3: CASSQSGRWEYEQYF. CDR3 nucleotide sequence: TGTGCCAGCAGCCAGAGCGGGAGATGGGAATACGAGCAGTACTTC.

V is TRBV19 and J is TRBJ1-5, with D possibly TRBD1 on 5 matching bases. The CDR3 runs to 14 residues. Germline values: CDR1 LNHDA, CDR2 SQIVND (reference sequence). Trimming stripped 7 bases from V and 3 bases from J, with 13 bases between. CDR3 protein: CASTTRDFNQPQHF. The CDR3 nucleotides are TGTGCCAGTACTACCCGGGACTTCAATCAGCCCCAGCATTTT.

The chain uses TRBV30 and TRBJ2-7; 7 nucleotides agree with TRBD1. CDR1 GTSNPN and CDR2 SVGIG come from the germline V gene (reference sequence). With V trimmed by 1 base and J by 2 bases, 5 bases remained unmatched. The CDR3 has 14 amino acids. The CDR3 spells CAWSAGQVTYEQYF. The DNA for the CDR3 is TGTGCCTGGAGTGCAGGACAGGTTACCTACGAGCAGTACTTC.